The text below deals with one T cell receptor (beta chain). This entry is derived from a study of blood T cell repertoires in COVID-19. Study overall: Specimens from acute and convalescent COVID-19 originated in the United States, Italy and Spain. PBMCs, B-cell-depleted T cells, or T cells provided the cDNA or gDNA that made up the material.

The Seattle site enrolled patients during active infection and followed them longitudinally. Trimming left V 3 bases short and J 11 bases short, with 19 bases between. The CDR3 has 14 residues. Germline V gene sequence: CDR1 ENHRY, CDR2 SYGVKD. Authors' analysis steps: Using reference gene primer amplification, nucleated cell counts were estimated. Clones were read by immunoSEQ multiplex PCR, and TCRdb kept only the in-frame ones, dropping some. D and trimming were read from the DNA, whereas the V and J calls and clone size are those reported in that table. Among 300,000 to 400,000 clones listed, 87% were seen once.

The V and J genes are TRBV10-3 and TRBJ1-1, with D possibly being TRBD1 (6 bases). The sequence was collected from a man aged 25 to 45 with COVID-19, enrolled during active disease. The sequenced sample consisted of peripheral blood. CDR3 bases: TGTGCCATCAGTGATCAGGGGCAGGGTATAGCCGCTTTCTTT. It specifies CAISDQGQGIAAFF.